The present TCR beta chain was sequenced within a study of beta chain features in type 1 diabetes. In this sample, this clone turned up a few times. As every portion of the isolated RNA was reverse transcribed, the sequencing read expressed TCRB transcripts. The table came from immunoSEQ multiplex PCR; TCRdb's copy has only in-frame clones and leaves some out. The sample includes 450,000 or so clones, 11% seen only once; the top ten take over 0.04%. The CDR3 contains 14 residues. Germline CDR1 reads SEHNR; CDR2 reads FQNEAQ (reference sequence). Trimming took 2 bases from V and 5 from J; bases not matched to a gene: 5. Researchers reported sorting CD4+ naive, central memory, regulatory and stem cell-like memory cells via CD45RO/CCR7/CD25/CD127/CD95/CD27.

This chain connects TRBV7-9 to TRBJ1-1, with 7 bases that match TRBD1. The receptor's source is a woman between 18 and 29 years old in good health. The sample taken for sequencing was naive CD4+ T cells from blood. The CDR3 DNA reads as TGTGCCAGCAGCTTACGACAGGGCATAACTGAAGCTTTCTTT. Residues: CASSLRQGITEAFF.